The sequence of this T cell receptor beta chain was determined in a study of TIL therapy for anti-PD-1-resistant metastatic lung cancer. About the research overall: A few tumors were EGFR-mutant and two were ALK-rearranged.

This was the immunoSEQ v3 assay. Each library reached 2 million or so read pairs, or about 4.5-6.5 million at deep level. The method was immunoSEQ multiplex PCR; TCRdb's version includes in-frame clones alone and lacks a portion of them. This table has some 10,000 clones, about 70% appearing once. Time point defined: pre-treatment sample, taken before nivolumab and TIL therapy. Pleural nodules or supraclavicular lymph nodes made up most of the excised metastases sampled. Patients then received nivolumab; progressors got lymphodepletion, TIL and IL-2. Enrollment ran from October 2017 to early 2020. The clonotype comes from a person between 25 and 79 years old with non-small cell lung cancer. This material consisted of tumor tissue, taken at baseline.

Written as DNA, the CDR3 is TGTGCCAGCAGCTTGGCTGAATCCTTGGGGGAAAAACTGTTTTTT. Translated: CASSLAESLGEKLFF. This chain uses TRBV5-8 with TRBJ1-4; unclear D gene. The CDR3 has 15 residues. V lost 0 bases and J 8 bases, leaving 14 bases between the germline ends. Germline CDR1 and CDR2: SGHTS and YDEGEE.